A single sample gave rise to the 26 T cell receptor beta chains below, sequenced in a study of blood T cell repertoires in COVID-19. The table came from immunoSEQ multiplex PCR; TCRdb's copy has only in-frame clones and leaves some out. The table includes around 250,000 clones, 80% to 90% detected once. The sample comprised PBMCs or T cells enriched from blood (not recorded which). These receptors all come from a woman aged 50 to 60 who had recovered from COVID-19.

The chain carries TRBV19 and TRBJ1-5; D is uncertain. The V and J ends lost 5 bases and 3 bases respectively, with 8 bases between them. This CDR3 contains 13 residues. Looked up from germline, CDR1 is LNHDA and CDR2 is SQIVND (reference sequence). The CDR3 reads CASSREFNQPQHF. The CDR3 DNA reads TGTGCCAGTAGTCGGGAGTTCAATCAGCCCCAGCATTTT.

The chain recombines TRBV18 with TRBJ1-1; possible D gene TRBD1, 6 bases. Trimming left V 4 bases short and J 4 bases short, with 19 bases between. Germline V gene lookup returns CDR1 KGHSH and CDR2 LQKENI. The CDR3 covers 16 residues. CDR3 sequence: CASSLAESRGVTEAFF. The CDR3 region has the DNA TGTGCCAGCTCACTTGCCGAATCCAGGGGAGTCACTGAAGCTTTCTTT.

This sequence joins TRBV19 and TRBJ1-4; TRBD1 matches at 7 bases. The germline CDR1 and CDR2 sequences are LNHDA and SQIVND (reference sequence). The CDR3 covers 13 residues. V dropped 6 bases and J dropped 5; count of bases not matched to a gene: 3. The CDR3 spells CASRDRSNEKLFF. As DNA, the CDR3 is TGTGCCAGTAGGGACAGGTCGAATGAAAAACTGTTTTTT. Based on the CDR3 plus reference TRBV19 and TRBJ1-4, the full variable domain is DGGITQSPKYLFRKEGQNVTLSCEQNLNHDAMYWYRQDPGQGLRLIYYSQIVNDFQKGDIAEGYSVSREKKESFPLTVTSAQKNPTAFYLCASRDRSNEKLFFGSGTQLSVL.

This rearrangement joins TRBV3-1 (or the pseudogene TRBV3-2) to TRBJ1-6, with TRBD1 matching 10 bases. V was pared by 4 bases and J by 12 bases, with 9 bases of the junction left unmatched. The CDR3 loop spans 15 amino acids. CDR1 and CDR2 (germline): LGHDT, YNNKEL (reference sequence). This CDR3 is CASSLAGTGVLPLHF. CDR3 sequence (DNA): TGTGCCAGCAGCCTAGCCGGGACAGGGGTTCTACCCCTCCACTTT.

The chain combines TRBV7-8 with TRBJ2-1; weak D call: TRBD2 (6 bases). V lost 5 bases and J 8 bases, leaving 25 bases between the germline ends. This CDR3 spans 17 amino acids. Germline V gene data show CDR1 as SGHVS and CDR2 as FQNEAQ. The CDR3 DNA reads TGTGCCAGCAGCGTTCGACGCACCCCCGCGGGGCGGGATGAGCAGTTCTTC. Translated: CASSVRRTPAGRDEQFF.

This clone was found once. The chain links TRBV28 to TRBJ2-2; 10 bases are a match to TRBD2. The trim removed 5 bases at V and 5 bases at J, leaving 11 bases unmatched. CDR1 and CDR2 from the germline V gene are MDHEN and SYDVKM. CDR3 size: 17 residues. The CDR3 loop reads CASSPSVWGLATGELFF. The CDR3 region has the DNA TGTGCCAGCAGTCCTTCGGTGTGGGGACTAGCGACCGGGGAGCTGTTTTTT.

This chain uses TRBV6-5 with TRBJ2-7; D perhaps matches TRBD2 (5 bases). This CDR3 comprises 14 residues. The V end lost 6 bases, the J end lost 7 bases, and 19 bases lay between the germline ends. Germline CDR1 reads MNHEY; CDR2 reads SVGAGI. The CDR3 bases are TGTGCCAGCAGCCCCGGGATACCCTTCAATGAGCAGTACTTC. It yields the protein CASSPGIPFNEQYF.

V and J are TRBV6-2 or TRBV6-3 and TRBJ1-5, with 8 bases lining up with TRBD1. The CDR3 sequence is 16 residues long. The germline CDR1 and CDR2 sequences are MNHEY and SVGEGT. After removal of 2 bases from V and 7 bases from J, the junction contained 10 bases not matched to a gene. CDR3 residues: CASSYGQGSSQQPQHF. Here the CDR3 DNA reads TGTGCCAGCAGTTACGGACAGGGCTCCTCTCAACAGCCCCAGCATTTT.

V is TRBV2 and J is TRBJ2-3, with D uncertain. This CDR3 contains 14 residues. Deletions cut 3 bases from V and 6 bases from J, with 13 bases between. Germline V lookup: CDR1 SNHLY, CDR2 FYNNEI. CDR3 loop: CASSESLERDTQYF. In nucleotides, the CDR3 is TGTGCCAGCAGTGAGTCTCTAGAGAGGGATACGCAGTATTTT.

V is TRBV6-5 and J is TRBJ2-7; D is perhaps TRBD1 (6 bases). The germline V gene has CDR1 MNHEY and CDR2 SVGAGI. CDR3 length: 15 amino acids. Trimming pared 6 bases from V and 3 bases from J, leaving 18 bases between. CDR3 residues: CASSQRTETGYEQYF. CDR3 in DNA: TGTGCCAGCAGCCAGAGGACAGAGACCGGCTACGAGCAGTACTTC.

The rearrangement uses TRBV9 and TRBJ2-1; D perhaps matches TRBD2 (6 bases). This CDR3 region has 14 residues. CDR1 SGDLS and CDR2 YYNGEE come from the germline V gene. V lost 5 bases to trimming and J lost 10 bases, with 19 bases between them. CDR3 in amino acids: CASRPTSSGGEQFF. CDR3 DNA: TGTGCCAGCAGACCCACTAGCAGTGGTGGGGAGCAGTTCTTC.

V usage is TRBV5-1 and J usage is TRBJ1-1; 7 bases fit TRBD1. J lost 1 base, V lost 1 base, and 4 bases had no gene match. Germline loops: CDR1 SGHRS, CDR2 YFSETQ. This CDR3 spans 15 amino acids. Here the CDR3 DNA reads TGCGCCAGCAGCTTGACGACAGGGAGGAACACTGAAGCTTTCTTT. This codes for CASSLTTGRNTEAFF.

The chain carries TRBV28 and TRBJ2-5; D is perhaps TRBD1 (6 bases). In germline, CDR1 is MDHEN, CDR2 SYDVKM. The CDR3 length is 14 residues. Trimming removed 6 bases from V and 5 bases from J, with 16 bases in between. CDR3 nucleotide sequence: TGTGCCAGCAGATATTCAGGGGCACGGGAGACCCAGTACTTC. It codes for CASRYSGARETQYF.

This chain links TRBV27 with TRBJ2-1; D not certain. Germline values: CDR1 MNHEY, CDR2 SMNVEV (reference sequence). The V gene lost 0 bases and the J gene lost 2 bases, with 8 bases spanning the gap. The CDR3 is made up of 15 amino acids. The CDR3 loop reads CASSLSIGAYNEQFF. CDR3 in DNA: TGTGCCAGCAGTTTATCGATCGGAGCCTACAATGAGCAGTTCTTC.

This chain connects TRBV3-1 (or the pseudogene TRBV3-2) to TRBJ2-2; 7 nucleotides match TRBD1. The CDR3 covers 17 residues. V shed 4 bases and J 0 bases; nucleotides not matched to a gene: 8. Looked up from germline, CDR1 is LGHDT and CDR2 is YNNKEL (reference sequence). The CDR3 region has the DNA TGTGCCAGCAGCCCCACACTAGACAGGGCGAACACCGGGGAGCTGTTTTTT. Translation: CASSPTLDRANTGELFF.

The genes are TRBV7-2 and TRBJ2-7; 10 bases align to TRBD2. This CDR3 contains 17 residues. CDR1 and CDR2 from the germline V gene are SGHTA and FQGNSA. V gave up 3 bases and J gave up 3 bases; unmatched junction bases: 11. CDR3 coding DNA: TGTGCCAGCAGCTTCGGACTAGCGGAGCGACCCGACTACGAGCAGTACTTC. The encoded protein is CASSFGLAERPDYEQYF. Combining the CDR3 with reference TRBV7-2 and TRBJ2-7 gives the whole variable domain GAGVSQSPSNKVTEKGKDVELRCDPISGHTALYWYRQSLGQGLEFLIYFQGNSAPDKSGLPSDRFSAERTGGSVSTLTIQRTQQEDSAVYLCASSFGLAERPDYEQYFGPGTRLTVT.

CDR3 sequence: CASTLTVHQPQHF. Written as DNA, the CDR3 is TGTGCCAGCACCCTCACGGTCCATCAGCCCCAGCATTTT. The rearrangement links TRBV12-3 or TRBV12-4 to TRBJ1-5; D is undetermined. The CDR3 runs to 13 residues. V was cut by 7 bases and J by 5 bases, with 12 bases left in between.

The DNA for the CDR3 is TGTGCCAGCAGCCCTCCGGGAGGTGTTTACGAGCAGTACTTC. Residues: CASSPPGGVYEQYF. The rearrangement joins TRBV7-9 to TRBJ2-7; 7 positions match TRBD2. Germline V gives CDR1 SEHNR, CDR2 FQNEAQ (reference sequence). The CDR3 extends over 14 amino acids. V shed 5 bases and J 4 bases; nucleotides not matched to a gene: 8.

V and J are TRBV7-2 and TRBJ2-3; 10 bases line up with TRBD2. Germline V gives CDR1 SGHTA, CDR2 FQGNSA. This CDR3 spans 16 amino acids. Trimming at V came to 5 bases and at J to 3 bases, leaving 8 bases not matched to a gene. CDR3: CASSPRPAGGTDTQYF. CDR3 DNA: TGTGCCAGCAGCCCCCGGCCAGCGGGAGGGACAGATACGCAGTATTTT.

The chain couples TRBV25-1 to TRBJ2-3; 8 bases match TRBD2. CDR3 size: 17 residues. Unmatched junction bases numbered 9, after V lost 1 base and J lost 3 bases. Germline CDR1 reads MGHDK; CDR2 reads SYGVNS. For the CDR3, the DNA is TGTGCCAGCAGTGAATGGGAGGCGGGAGGATCAACAGATACGCAGTATTTT. Translation: CASSEWEAGGSTDTQYF.

This clone was recorded only once. The chain has TRBV3-1 (or the pseudogene TRBV3-2) and TRBJ2-3; D might be TRBD1 (6 bases). Trimming removed 0 bases at V and 4 bases at J, with 14 bases between. CDR3 size: 16 residues. The germline CDR1 and CDR2 sequences are LGHDT and YNNKEL (reference sequence). In DNA form, the CDR3 reads TGTGCCAGCAGCCAAGAATATACAGGGTTCTCAGATACGCAGTATTTT. It translates to CASSQEYTGFSDTQYF.

The chain recombines TRBV19 with TRBJ2-5; tentatively, D is TRBD2 (6 bases). Germline CDR1 is LNHDA and CDR2 is SQIVND (reference sequence). With 1 base removed from V and 7 bases from J, the gap between germline ends came to 16 bases. The CDR3 totals 15 residues. CDR3 sequence (DNA): TGTGCCAGTAGTATAGGCCCGCAGGACGGGAGGACCCAGTACTTC. Translated: CASSIGPQDGRTQYF. Complete variable domain (other parts from reference TRBV19 and TRBJ2-5): DGGITQSPKYLFRKEGQNVTLSCEQNLNHDAMYWYRQDPGQGLRLIYYSQIVNDFQKGDIAEGYSVSREKKESFPLTVTSAQKNPTAFYLCASSIGPQDGRTQYFGPGTRLLVL.

The chain joins TRBV24-1 to TRBJ2-1; possibly TRBD2 for D (6 bases). Trimming took 2 bases from V and 7 from J, leaving 14 bases between them. Per the germline V gene, CDR1 is KGHDR and CDR2 is SFDVKD. The CDR3 spans 15 residues. The CDR3 reads CATSDSRGSGNEQFF. CDR3 nucleotide sequence: TGTGCCACCAGTGATTCGCGGGGCAGCGGGAATGAGCAGTTCTTC.

The chain employs TRBV28 and TRBJ1-4; maybe TRBD1 (5 bases). The germline CDR1 and CDR2 sequences are MDHEN and SYDVKM. The CDR3 has 15 amino acids. V lost 5 bases and J 8 bases, leaving 18 bases between the germline ends. DNA for the CDR3: TGTGCCAGCAGTCCTCCAGGTCAGGGTGGCGAAAAACTGTTTTTT. This codes for CASSPPGQGGEKLFF.

The chain is built from TRBV18 and TRBJ1-3; the D gene is possibly TRBD1 (6 bases). Looked up from germline, CDR1 is KGHSH and CDR2 is LQKENI. Deletions cut 2 bases from V and 2 bases from J, with 13 bases between. The CDR3 length is 16 residues. The CDR3 here is CASSPREQGAGNTIYF. CDR3 in DNA: TGTGCCAGCTCACCAAGGGAACAGGGAGCTGGAAACACCATATATTTT.

This chain's CDR3 is CASSGAGLGETQYF. The CDR3 coding sequence is TGCGCCAGCAGCGGTGCGGGGTTGGGAGAGACCCAGTACTTC. This chain links TRBV5-1 with TRBJ2-5; D might be TRBD2 (6 bases). V dropped 4 bases and J dropped 4 bases, with 14 bases sitting between them. The CDR3 has 14 residues. Germline CDR1 and CDR2: SGHRS and YFSETQ.